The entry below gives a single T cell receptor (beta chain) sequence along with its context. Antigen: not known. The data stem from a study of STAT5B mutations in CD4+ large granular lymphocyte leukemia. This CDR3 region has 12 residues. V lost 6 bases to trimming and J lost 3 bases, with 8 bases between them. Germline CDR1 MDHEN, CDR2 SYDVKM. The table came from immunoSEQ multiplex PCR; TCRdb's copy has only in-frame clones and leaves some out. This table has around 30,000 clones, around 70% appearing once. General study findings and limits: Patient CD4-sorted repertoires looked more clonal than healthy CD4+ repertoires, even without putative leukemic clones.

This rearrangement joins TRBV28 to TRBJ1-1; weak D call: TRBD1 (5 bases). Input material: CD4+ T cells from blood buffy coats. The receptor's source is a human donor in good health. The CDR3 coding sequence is TGTGCCAGCAGCAGGGTTTACACTGAAGCTTTCTTT. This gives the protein CASSRVYTEAFF.